What follows describes a single TCR beta chain. This sample stems from a study of blood T cell repertoires in COVID-19. As for the study in general: Collection of acute and convalescent COVID-19 samples took place in the United States, Italy and Spain. From T cells, B-cell-depleted T cells, or PBMCs came the material, which was cDNA or gDNA.

Per the original methods: Amplification of reference gene primers was used by the study to estimate nucleated cell counts. Sequencing was performed with immunoSEQ multiplex PCR; in TCRdb, only in-frame clones are kept and a portion is missing. V, J and clone size are taken as reported in that table, and D and trimming were inferred from the DNA itself. The sample has approximately 190,000 clones, around 83% seen once. V lost 3 bases and J lost 8, with 20 bases in between. Germline CDR1 and CDR2: SGDLS and YYNGEE. CDR3 length: 15 amino acids. The gene calls are TRBV9 and TRBJ1-2; TRBD1 is a possible D gene (5 bases). Material: peripheral blood. This clonotype was obtained from a woman aged 40 to 50 with acute or convalescent COVID-19. CDR3 in DNA: TGTGCCAGCAGCGGCGTTTCTATAGGGGCGTACGGCTACACCTTC. The encoded protein is CASSGVSIGAYGYTF. The complete variable domain, with remaining parts taken from reference TRBV9 and TRBJ1-2, reads DSGVTQTPKHLITATGQRVTLRCSPRSGDLSVYWYQQSLDQGLQFLIQYYNGEERAKGNILERFSAQQFPDLHSELNLSSLELGDSALYFCASSGVSIGAYGYTFGSGTRLTVV.